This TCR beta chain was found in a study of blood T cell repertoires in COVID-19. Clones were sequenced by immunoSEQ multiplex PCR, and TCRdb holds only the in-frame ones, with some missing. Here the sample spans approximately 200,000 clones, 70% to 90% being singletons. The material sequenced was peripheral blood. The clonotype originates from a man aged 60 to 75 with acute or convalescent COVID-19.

The CDR3 spells CASSEWDRGGNQPQHF. In DNA, the CDR3 is TGTGCCAGTAGTGAATGGGACAGGGGTGGCAATCAGCCCCAGCATTTT. The chain has TRBV19 and TRBJ1-5; 10 bases map to TRBD1. CDR1 and CDR2 from the germline V gene are LNHDA and SQIVND (reference sequence). This CDR3 contains 16 residues. V shed 5 bases and J 2 bases; nucleotides not matched to a gene: 6.